This T cell receptor beta chain comes out of a study of cytomegalovirus exposure and HLA in healthy donors (dated by TCRdb to the late 2010s). For the study in its entirety: According to an earlier analysis of 550 to 750 of the donors, roughly 180 million T cells yielded 100 million or so unique TCR beta sequences and 250 to 350 Gb of sequence data. An early release covering roughly 600 HLA-typed donors comprised approximately 300 gigabases of sequencing data and about 90 million unique TCR sequences. Of the roughly 400 genotyped donors, around 81% fell in the genetic ancestry cluster associated with self-reported Caucasian donors. The study aimed to test whether cataloging public T cell receptors could reveal signatures of past pathogen exposure. Using immunosequencing, the study profiled T cell repertoires from some 670 subjects and related those repertoires to cytomegalovirus serostatus. In addition to the first cohort of around 670 subjects, a separate validation cohort of approximately 110 different subjects was used. The study combined high-throughput TCR immunosequencing, statistical association of individual TCRs with disease status, and machine learning to predict cytomegalovirus infection status. A later analysis re-examined previously published TCR beta repertoires from hundreds of donors and added high-resolution HLA genotyping to investigate patterns of TCR occurrence. In the later analysis, no new phenotypic data were used to find candidate immune exposures; instead, reliance was placed on TCR beta sequences and their occurrence across donors. In an earlier analysis of 550 to 700 of the donors, high-throughput TCR beta sequencing was used to judge whether each TCR beta V gene segment behaved as functional or pseudogenic. Donor age, sex, ethnicity and CMV serostatus were compiled together with the repertoire data. Genome-wide SNP genotypes for about 65% of the roughly 670 donors were used in a later genetic analysis, which treated that subset as a discovery cohort. All discovery cohort repertoires had been generated on a single sequencing platform. Class I and class II HLA loci were covered by the typing at four-digit resolution. The number of donors typed differed by locus, with roughly 629-640 for A, B, C, DRB1 and DQB1, approximately 500 for DQA1, under 610 for DPA1, and 450 to 480 for DPB1. Because of strong linkage in the cohort, a few DR-DQ haplotypes were treated as single units for association and clustering. Among 398 genotyped donors of the cohort, an average of roughly 230,000 unique TCR beta nucleotide sequences was sequenced per donor, of which about 18% were non-productive. Results the study describes overall, beyond this receptor: Because HLA typing was missing for some donors at each locus, association tests included only the typed subset. In vitro tests confirmed that a few of the cytomegalovirus-associated TCR beta chains recognize cytomegalovirus antigens. A cluster of highly shared sequence variants was judged likely to be a technical artifact of the sequencing pipeline. A later analysis found that TCR association rates varied across HLA loci, with DRB1 alleles showing the most associated TCRs and HLA-C alleles the fewest. About 17 rarely observed V segments, including chromosome 9 orphons, were excluded from the earlier analysis of about 600 of the donors because counts were too low. It was suggested by the authors that the approach could potentially be generalized to other disease states and immunological phenotypes. An earlier analysis of approximately 540 of the donors showed that most TCR beta V segments appeared in productive rearrangements either about 90% or about 30% of the time, which broadly matched IMGT annotations. According to a later genetic analysis, donors in an Asian-associated ancestry cluster had fewer N-insertions in productive TCRs than the roughly 670-donor mean. A total of 164 TCR beta chains were listed by the study as associated with cytomegalovirus. Cytomegalovirus status was reported to be diagnosed by the classifier with high specificity and sensitivity in both the original and validation cohorts. In a later analysis, some 18,000 TCR beta sequences were associated with specific HLA alleles at a false discovery rate of 0.05. A later analysis found that most CMV-associated TCR beta chains appeared HLA-restricted, with HLA associations seemingly driven largely by CMV exposure. In a later analysis, several top co-occurrence clusters were reported to appear linked to parvovirus B19, influenza, CMV and Epstein-Barr virus. Correlated functional status among segregating V segments might reflect linkage disequilibrium, but an unknown experimental factor could not be ruled out. The 87-base-pair reads could not distinguish some IMGT-functional V segments, including TRBV6-2 and TRBV6-3, so those segments were excluded. When HLA alleles, especially DR and DQ, strongly co-occurred, TCR associations were difficult to assign to individual alleles. Immune exposure information for the cohort was limited to CMV serostatus. A further reported finding was that TCR beta sequences accurately predicted the HLA-A and HLA-B alleles for most subjects in the first cohort. Most TCR sequences were observed very rarely across donors, whereas some public TCRs were present in many individuals. A later analysis found that HLA-associated TCR beta chains were more clonally expanded and had lower generation probabilities than equally common non-associated chains. This cohort had only TCR beta chains sequenced, and the lack of alpha or paired-chain data limited which features could be detected. The presence/absence analyses assumed that sequencing depth was roughly uniform across donors, and that assumption may not be true. In a later genetic analysis, a missense DCLRE1C variant was associated with V-gene and J-gene trimming of TCR beta chains, and the association was replicated in an independent cohort.

In total, around 600 healthy bone marrow donors made up the cohort. At the time of sampling, every cohort member was nominally healthy, though immune exposures that went unrecorded were likely present. The donor tested CMV seronegative and was one of the 352 seronegative cohort members. Every donor gave a peripheral blood sample, and the peripheral blood mononuclear cells from that sample were used for TCR beta sequencing. The Qiagen DNeasy Blood Extraction Kit was used to extract genomic DNA from the blood cell samples. With respect to this clone: Its binding antigen is unknown. Base-call qualities are not available, and no considerably larger clone is one nucleotide away.

Receptor amplification or capture employed the immunoSEQ multiplex PCR assay. A mixture of 60 forward primers for TCR Vbeta segments and 13 reverse primers for TCR Jbeta segments was used in the multiplex PCR. A multiplex PCR assay on genomic DNA amplified the CDR3 region of rearranged TCR beta genes. Amplified TCR beta libraries were sequenced as 87-base-pair reads on the Illumina HiSeq System. Regarding the original processing steps: In a later analysis, some 80 million unique TCR beta chains were counted across the roughly 610 repertoires, and roughly 11 million of these chains were shared by at least two donors. To remove PCR and sequencing errors, raw reads were error-corrected and collapsed into unique sequences using a nearest-neighbor algorithm that merged closely related sequences. CDR3 sequences were aligned to IMGT reference sequences to assign V, D and J gene segments. For a sequence to be retained, a match of at least six nucleotides was required to both a V gene segment and a J gene segment. Rearrangements were classified as productive when the CDR3 lacked stop codons and remained in frame with V and J, and all other rearrangements were classified as non-productive. Following IMGT convention, CDR3 was defined as the stretch from the second conserved V-encoded cysteine up to the conserved J-encoded phenylalanine. In an earlier analysis of approximately 500 of the donors, sequences lacking an unambiguous match to a single V gene segment were excluded. An earlier analysis of approximately 590 of the donors classified V segments as functional when productive rearrangements were above 56.7% and as segregating when the standard deviation between donors was above 5%. A statistical classification framework was built for diagnosing cytomegalovirus status from the catalog of TCR beta chain sequences. A later analysis assigned V and J genes by comparing TCR nucleotide sequences with IMGT/GENE-DB human TR gene sequences. In a later analysis, CDR3 sequences and most-parsimonious VDJ recombination scenarios were assigned using the TCRdist pipeline. In a later analysis, every TCR beta chain was defined by the combination of its CDR3 amino acid sequence and its V-gene family, and reads without a unique V-gene family were dropped. As a way to deal with suspected cross-contamination and a sequencing artifact, a later analysis dropped roughly 620 nucleotide sequences that were highly shared and had low generation probability. In a later analysis, a clonal expansion index for each public chain was calculated from normalized within-repertoire ranks of inferred template counts. In a later analysis, generation probabilities were computed using a VDJ recombination model fitted to out-of-frame rearrangements, and the results were checked against IGoR. A later analysis scored TCR-TCR, TCR-HLA and TCR-CMV co-occurrence with hypergeometric tests, applying a repertoire-size bias correction to TCR pairs. A later analysis estimated false discovery rates by permuting HLA or CMV assignments 20 times. In a later analysis, co-occurring TCRs were grouped using DBSCAN, with TCRdist sequence similarity added in when clustering inside HLA-allele-positive subsets. For co-occurrence clustering, repertoires with fewer than 30,000 or more than 120,000 public chains were excluded, along with 5 or 6 repertoires with anomalous nucleotide sharing. As stored in TCRdb, this immuneACCESS dataset retains in-frame rearrangements with V and J assigned. A fraction of the clones does not appear; measured against another copy, unresolved V genes explain less than half of the discrepancy, and the remainder lacks a known reason. V and J calls and clone size are as listed in that table; D and trimming were resolved from the DNA. The sample table records about 190,000 clones; around 75% of these occur just once. The top ten hold around 1.9% of the sample.

From the cysteine through the phenylalanine, the CDR3 covers 16 amino acids. Just CDR3 DNA is preserved here, 48 bases in frame from base 1. The germline V gene sets CDR1 to SGHTA and CDR2 to FQGNSA. Relative to germline, V is missing 7 bases and J is missing 0 bases, with 8 bases of the junction outside any gene match. The chain employs TRBV7-2 and TRBJ1-3; 8 central bases correspond to TRBD1. Sequencing was done on a sample of PBMCs. The clonotype originates from a woman aged 30 to 39 in good health and CMV-seronegative. Here the CDR3 is given as CASNQGALTSGNTIYF. The nucleotide sequence reads as follows: TGTGCCAGCAACCAGGGGGCCCTAACCTCTGGAAACACCATATATTTT.